This is a list of T cell receptor beta chains from one sample in a study of blood T cell repertoires in COVID-19. Clones were sequenced by immunoSEQ multiplex PCR, and TCRdb holds only the in-frame ones, with some missing. The sample has approximately 300,000 clones; roughly 90% are singletons. The sample taken for sequencing was PBMCs or T cells enriched from blood (not recorded which). All receptors derive from a woman aged 25 to 39 who had recovered from COVID-19. CDR3s include the opening cysteine and the closing phenylalanine or tryptophan.

14 | TRBV28 | CASSFQGSHGELFF
16 | TRBV19 | CASQDYRDRDTYEQYF
12 | TRBV6-6 | CASRTGSYEQYF
18 | TRBV7-9 | CASSPTRDRTSFTDTQYF
13 | TRBV4-2 | CASSQEAGGELFF
21 | TRBV5-1 | CASSGAGFGTSGKSSYNEQFF
15 | TRBV18 | CASSSGQGVTYGYTF
13 | TRBV5-1 | CASSFEALETQYF
16 | TRBV5-1 | CASSLPGKRSTGELFF
16 | TRBV5-1 | CASSIVAGTVTDTQYF
13 | TRBV28 | CASRRTGLQGYTF
15 | TRBV6-4 | CASSDSGGATDTQYF
14 | TRBV4-3 | CASSQDLDSYEQYF
16 | TRBV19 | CASSIGLETGVYGYTF
14 | TRBV7-8 | CASSFGQGNTEAFF
14 | TRBV6-5 | CASSYQGLRNTIYF
17 | TRBV9 | CASSTPGLAWGTDTQYF
16 | TRBV28 | CASNSGGQGVDEKLFF
14 | TRBV28 | CASRRMRDSYGYTF
11 | TRBV6-5 | CASSSGGEQYF